This record looks at one T cell receptor beta chain sequence and its context. Antigen unknown. The germline CDR1 and CDR2 sequences are SGHTA and FQGTGA. V lost 4 bases, J lost 8 bases, and 8 bases stayed unmatched. The CDR3 is 15 amino acids. This specimen comes from a study of cytomegalovirus exposure and HLA in healthy donors. General study points: A later analysis showed that HLA-associated TCR beta chains had undergone more clonal expansion than equally common others.

It was healthy bone marrow donors who served as donors. The primer mix had 60 Vbeta and 13 Jbeta primers. Generated by immunoSEQ multiplex PCR, the TCRdb table keeps only in-frame clones and is missing some. The repertoire holds about 94,000 clones, with roughly 80% as singletons. Sequenced input: PBMCs. The sequence came from a human donor in good health. The V gene is TRBV7-3, the J gene TRBJ1-4, with 9 bases identical to TRBD1. The CDR3 DNA sequence: TGTGCCAGCAGCTCACGGACAGGGGATCGGGAAAAACTGTTTTTT. Encoded protein: CASSSRTGDREKLFF.